This T cell receptor (beta chain) was identified during a study of blood T cell repertoires in COVID-19. Study in general: COVID-19 samples, acute and convalescent, were from the United States, Italy and Spain.

Trimming stripped 2 bases from V and 1 base from J, with 12 bases between. The CDR3 is made up of 15 amino acids. Germline V gives CDR1 KGHSH, CDR2 LQKENI. Using immunoSEQ multiplex PCR, the repertoire was profiled, and TCRdb retains in-frame clones only, with some absent. In the table there are 100,000 to 150,000 clones, approximately 86% of which are singletons. This TCR was recovered from a woman between 45 and 65 years old who had recovered from COVID-19. Sequenced sample: PBMCs or T cells enriched from blood (not recorded which). The chain uses TRBV18 and TRBJ2-7, with a possible D match to TRBD1 (6 bases). The CDR3 sequence is CASSPETGYSYEQYF. The DNA of the CDR3 is TGTGCCAGCTCACCAGAAACAGGGTATTCCTACGAGCAGTACTTC.